One sample yielded the 8 T cell receptor beta chains listed below, sequenced in a study of tissue T cells after allogeneic stem cell transplantation. Some clones are missing from TCRdb's copy, which holds only in-frame ones; the method was immunoSEQ multiplex PCR. The profile shows fewer than 20,000 clones, under 80% of them singletons. The specimen was spleen. All receptors come from a female BALB/c mouse in good health. This strain has MHC haplotype H2-d.

With regard to this clone: All gene names here are mouse names. The read falls 1 residue short of the CDR3 end, and the missing part is taken from the germline J gene. The chain joins TRBV31 to TRBJ1-4; 10 nucleotides match TRBD1. The trim removed 0 bases at V and 6 bases at J, leaving 4 bases unmatched. The germline V gene has CDR1 GKSSPN and CDR2 SITVG. The CDR3 is made up of 15 amino acids. Here the CDR3 reads CAWSLRDRGDERLFF. CDR3 DNA, as far as it was read: TGTGCCTGGAGTCTCCGGGACAGGGGTGACGAAAGATTATTT.

About this clone itself: Gene names follow the mouse nomenclature. The read terminates 1 residue before the CDR3 end, so the remaining end is supplied by the germline J gene. The chain couples TRBV13-2 to TRBJ2-3; TRBD1 matches 10 bases. Germline CDR1 and CDR2: NNHNN and SYGAGS (reference sequence). Trimming took 6 bases from V and 3 from J; bases not matched to a gene: 1. The CDR3 consists of 13 residues. The CDR3 bases that were read are TGTGCCAGCGAGACAGGGGGCGCAGAAACGCTGTAT. This encodes CASETGGAETLY. The full CDR3 is CASETGGAETLYF.

Comments on this clone: These gene names are mouse names. With the read ending 1 residue before the CDR3 end, the germline J gene is used to fill in that end. The chain uses TRBV2 and TRBJ2-5; D is ambiguous. CDR1 LGHNA and CDR2 YSYQKL come from the germline V gene. This CDR3 has 16 amino acids. V was shortened by 1 base and J by 0 bases, with 11 bases between the two germline ends. The CDR3 DNA, read in part, is TGTGCCAGCAGCCAAGCCCGGCCAATTAACCAAGACACCCAGTAC. Translating it yields CASSQARPINQDTQY. The whole CDR3 reads CASSQARPINQDTQYF.

There are a few counts of this clone. Gene and germline names: mouse. The read ends 1 residue before the CDR3 terminus; that terminus is restored from the germline J gene. This chain joins TRBV29 and TRBJ1-3; D perhaps matches TRBD1 (5 bases). This CDR3 has 15 residues. The V end was cut by 5 bases, the J end by 0 bases, with 11 bases between. The germline gives CDR1 MSHET, CDR2 SYDVDS. The CDR3 DNA, read in part, is TGTGCTAGCAGTCGACAGAACCATTCTGGAAATACGCTCTAT. Its translation: CASSRQNHSGNTLY. The entire CDR3 sequence reads CASSRQNHSGNTLYF. Full variable domain (missing parts from reference TRBV29 and TRBJ1-3): DMKVTQMPRYLIKRMGENVLLECGQDMSHETMYWYRQDPGLGLQLIYISYDVDSNSEGDIPKGYRVSRKKREHFSLILDSAKTNQTSVYFCASSRQNHSGNTLYFGEGSRLIVV.

With regard to this clone: Gene names are mouse gene names. The missing CDR3 end, 1 residue past where the read stops, is filled in from the germline J gene. V usage is TRBV13-1 and J usage is TRBJ2-7, with 8 bases that match TRBD1. CDR1 NSHNY and CDR2 SYGAGN come from the germline V gene. V lost 0 bases to trimming and J lost 5 bases; unmatched junction nucleotides: 4. CDR3 length equals 14 residues. CDR3 DNA, as far as it was read: TGTGCCAGCAGTGATGTCGACAGGGGAAATGAACAGTAC. Encoded protein: CASSDVDRGNEQY. The full CDR3 reads CASSDVDRGNEQYF.

Details on this clone: Genes and germline come from the mouse. The read stops 1 residue short of the end of the CDR3; the missing end is completed from the germline J gene. The chain combines TRBV19 with TRBJ2-4; D perhaps matches TRBD1 (6 bases). Germline V gene lookup returns CDR1 FNHDT and CDR2 SITEND (reference sequence). V lost 4 bases to trimming and J lost 3 bases, with 12 bases between them. The CDR3 runs to 14 residues. The CDR3 is CASSGRGWQNTLYF. CDR3 DNA, as far as it was read: TGTGCCAGCAGTGGCAGGGGCTGGCAAAACACCTTGTAC.

This clone was found once. Germline and genes: mouse. Read data end 1 residue before the CDR3 end; the end is taken from the germline J gene. The chain recombines TRBV29 with TRBJ2-4; 7 bases map to TRBD1. V dropped 2 bases and J dropped 4; count of bases not matched to a gene: 0. CDR1 MSHET and CDR2 SYDVDS come from the germline V gene. The CDR3 loop spans 13 amino acids. The CDR3 sequence: CASSLGTENTLYF. CDR3 DNA, as far as it was read: TGTGCTAGCAGTTTAGGGACAGAAAACACCTTGTAC.

This clone was seen only a few times. The genes and germline here are from mouse. The read comes to an end 1 residue before the CDR3 does, leaving the germline J gene to fill in the end. V and J are TRBV19 and TRBJ2-7; 10 bases are shared with TRBD2. Per germline, CDR1 FNHDT and CDR2 SITEND (reference sequence). The CDR3 totals 15 residues. J was trimmed by 3 bases and V by 2 bases; bases with no gene match: 5. The covered CDR3 bases are TGTGCCAGCAGTATCGCAGGGACTGGGGACTATGAACAGTAC. Encoded protein: CASSIAGTGDYEQY. The complete CDR3 reads CASSIAGTGDYEQYF. Together with reference TRBV19 and TRBJ2-7, the CDR3 gives the full variable domain: GGIITQTPKFLIGQEGQKLTLKCQQNFNHDTMYWYRQDSGKGLRLIYYSITENDLQKGDLSEGYDASREKKSSFSLTVTSAQKNEMAVFLCASSIAGTGDYEQYFGPGTRLTVL.